This entry lists 8 T cell receptor beta chains sequenced from one sample in a study of T cells in Graves' hyperthyroidism and ophthalmopathy. It was RNA transcripts that yielded the amplified TCR beta CDR3 regions. First-round RT-PCR with HTBI primers amplified the TCR CDR3 region. TCRdb reanalysed the multiplex PCR reads using MiXCR and keeps one entry per CDR3 protein. Of approximately 640,000 distinct CDR3 sequences listed, 45% were seen once; the top ten hold under 8.5%. Sequenced material: peripheral blood or thyroid tissue (not recorded which). The source is an adult man with Graves' disease, either hyperthyroidism or ophthalmopathy (not recorded which).

This clonotype was seen only a few times. The J gene is TRBJ2-7, the V gene TRBV9; a possible D gene is TRBD1 (6 bases). V gave up 4 bases and J gave up 5 bases, with 13 bases separating them. The V gene's germline CDR1 is SGDLS and CDR2 YYNGEE. The CDR3 is made up of 13 amino acids. The CDR3 sequence is CASSRGSGDEQYF. For the CDR3, the DNA is TGTGCCAGCAGCCGGGGCTCAGGGGACGAGCAGTACTTC.

This clonotype was seen more than once but under ten times. V is TRBV5-5 and J is TRBJ1-2; D is unclear. The V gene's germline CDR1 is SGHKS and CDR2 YYEKEE (reference sequence). This CDR3 is 14 amino acids long. Trimming took off 5 bases at V and 6 bases at J, with 17 bases between the two ends. CDR3 DNA: TGTGCCAGCAGTAGGGCAGGCTCGGACGATGGCTACACCTTC. Amino acid sequence: CASSRAGSDDGYTF.

This clonotype has at least ten counts. This sequence joins TRBV28 and TRBJ1-2; a possible D gene is TRBD1 (6 bases). V dropped 8 bases and J dropped 7 bases, with 20 bases sitting between them. The CDR3 length is 14 residues. Germline-derived CDR1 and CDR2 are MDHEN and SYDVKM. CDR3: CASCQSDSRGGYTF. The CDR3 region has the DNA TGTGCCAGCTGTCAATCGGACAGTCGGGGTGGCTACACCTTC.

The chain combines TRBV10-3 with TRBJ2-7, with D perhaps TRBD1 or TRBD2 (6 bases each). CDR3 length: 16 residues. Germline CDR1 and CDR2: ENHRY and SYGVKD. The ends were cut back, 0 bases at V and 0 bases at J, with 12 bases in the middle. CDR3 sequence: CAISESGGLLSYEQYF. The CDR3 coding sequence is TGTGCCATCAGTGAGTCGGGGGGCCTCCTCTCCTACGAGCAGTACTTC.

The rearrangement uses TRBV2 and TRBJ1-1; D is ambiguous. The CDR3 length is 12 residues. Deletions cut 10 bases from V and 3 bases from J, with 12 bases between. The germline V gene has CDR1 SNHLY and CDR2 FYNNEI. The CDR3, as DNA: TGTGCCAAAGACGGATCGGACACTGAAGCTTTCTTT. This translates into CAKDGSDTEAFF.

This chain uses TRBV29-1 with TRBJ1-5; weak D call: TRBD1 (6 bases). CDR3 length: 13 residues. Germline CDR1 SQVTM, CDR2 ANQGSEA. V was trimmed by 6 bases and J by 2 bases, leaving 11 bases between them. CDR3 loop: CSVAGAGNQPQHF. The CDR3 DNA sequence: TGCAGCGTAGCAGGGGCTGGCAATCAGCCCCAGCATTTT.

This clonotype appeared a few times. One end of the junction fails to match germline, which may point to a read error. The V call is TRBV6-4, the J call TRBJ1-1; D ambiguous. CDR3 length: 13 residues. In germline, CDR1 is MRHNA, CDR2 SNTAGT. This CDR3 reads CASSYSRHNEAFF. The DNA of the CDR3 is TGTGCCAGCAGTTACTCCCGGCACAACGAAGCTTTCTTT.

The rearrangement joins TRBV7-8 to TRBJ1-1; a possible D gene is TRBD1 (5 bases). The CDR3 has 15 amino acids. With 5 bases removed from V and 1 base from J, the gap between germline ends came to 14 bases. In germline, CDR1 is SGHVS, CDR2 FQNEAQ. The CDR3 is CASSPVRGRNTEAFF. CDR3 bases: TGTGCCAGCAGCCCGGTCCGGGGCAGGAACACTGAAGCTTTCTTT. Full variable domain (rest looked up from reference TRBV7-8 and TRBJ1-1): GAGVSQSPRYKVAKRGQDVALRCDPISGHVSLFWYQQALGQGPEFLTYFQNEAQLDKSGLPSDRFFAERPEGSVSTLKIQRTQQEDSAVYLCASSPVRGRNTEAFFGQGTRLTVV.